The entry that follows covers one T cell receptor (beta chain) sequence. Its specificity is unknown. MiXCR, applied by TCRdb to the 5' RACE reads, yields one record per CDR3 protein. The sample holds about 130,000 distinct CDR3 sequences, about a sixth seen once. This record belongs to a study of T-cell memory formation after mild COVID-19. Study-wide context: The two donors had largely donor-specific TCR clusters.

Study conclusions and caveats: The study found contracting CD4+ clones mainly in CM and EM and contracting CD8+ clones in EMRA. Clones that shrank (day 15 to 85) were balanced CD4/CD8, whereas later expanders leaned CD4+. Within pre-infection memory, some responding clones were found, suggesting cross-reactive memory joined.

The clonotype was recovered from a man between 18 and 35 years old who had mild COVID-19 (a few samples of this study predate the infection). Cell type and time point are not known. Sequenced input: PBMCs or a T cell subset sorted from them (not recorded which).

In DNA form, the CDR3 reads TGTGCCAGCTCACCCACGACCCGACCGGACACCGGGGAGCTGTTTTTT. Protein product: CASSPTTRPDTGELFF. The genes are TRBV18 and TRBJ2-2; no reliable D call. V was trimmed by 3 bases and J by 3 bases, leaving 14 bases between them. Germline V lookup: CDR1 KGHSH, CDR2 LQKENI. CDR3 length: 16 amino acids.